Shown below are 31 T cell receptor beta chains from a single sample sequenced in a study of CD8+ T cells in alopecia areata (dated 2018 in TCRdb). In the paper's terms, the time point label means: about 4 weeks on oral tofacitinib. The treatment or condition label of this sample denotes: oral pan-JAK inhibitor, 5-10 mg twice daily. Receptor amplification or capture employed the immunoSEQ multiplex PCR assay. RNA was extracted from all samples and reverse transcribed into cDNA as template for TCR sequencing. TCRdb holds this immuneACCESS table with in-frame rearrangements only. Some clones are missing; in checked studies, unresolved V genes explain under half, and the rest has no known cause. The sample table records about 190,000 clones; approximately 60% of these occur just once. The ten largest account for 0.69% of the sample. The sample was CD4+ T cells sorted from blood, taken at week 4, from a patient treated with tofacitinib. The source is a human donor with alopecia areata.

This clone showed up just a few times. The chain employs TRBV6-5 and TRBJ2-7; possibly TRBD2 for D (6 bases). Germline loops: CDR1 MNHEY, CDR2 SVGAGI. The V end was cut by 2 bases, the J end by 7 bases, with 15 bases between. This CDR3 is built from 14 residues. The CDR3 DNA is TGTGCCAGCAGTTACCGAACCGGACTATTTGAGCAGTACTTC. It translates to CASSYRTGLFEQYF.

The chain uses TRBV29-1 and TRBJ2-6; TRBD1 is a possible D gene (6 bases). The CDR3 runs 17 residues. CDR1 is SQVTM, CDR2 ANQGSEA, per germline. V was pared by 7 bases and J by 1 base, with 20 bases between. CDR3 coding DNA: TGCAGCGCCCAGGCTGGGACACTCCTTTCTGGGGCCAACGTCCTGACTTTC. Amino acids: CSAQAGTLLSGANVLTF.

This chain uses TRBV30 with TRBJ1-5; 8 nucleotides line up with TRBD1. The V segment lost 3 bases and the J segment 6 bases; nucleotides outside the gene matches: 4. The CDR3 length is 13 residues. Germline V CDR1 and CDR2: GTSNPN, SVGIG (reference sequence). For the CDR3, the DNA is TGTGCCTGGAGCGGGACAGGCCGTCAGCCCCAGCATTTT. Translating it yields CAWSGTGRQPQHF.

The chain joins TRBV6-6 to TRBJ2-4; weak D call: TRBD2 (5 bases). Germline lookup yields CDR1 MNHNY and CDR2 SVGAGI (reference sequence). This CDR3 contains 14 residues. V was shortened by 5 bases and J by 7 bases, with 15 bases between the two germline ends. CDR3 DNA: TGTGCCAGCAGTGGTCCGAGAGGGTTTAACATTCAGTACTTC. Translating it yields CASSGPRGFNIQYF.

There are a few counts of this clone. V gene TRBV10-3 combines with J gene TRBJ2-7, with D possibly being TRBD2 (5 bases). CDR1 ENHRY and CDR2 SYGVKD come from the germline V gene. This CDR3 has 12 residues. The V and J ends lost 5 bases and 7 bases respectively, with 12 bases between them. The CDR3 nucleotides read TGTGCCATCAGTAGCCTGGAGGATGAGCAGTACTTC. It codes for CAISSLEDEQYF.

This chain connects TRBV5-6 to TRBJ1-5; D is perhaps TRBD1 (6 bases). The CDR3 extends over 16 amino acids. The germline gives CDR1 SGHDT, CDR2 YYEEEE. V lost 4 bases and J lost 3, with 17 bases in between. The CDR3 loop reads CASSPRGGAPNQPQHF. The CDR3 DNA reads as TGTGCCAGCAGCCCCCGAGGGGGGGCCCCCAATCAGCCCCAGCATTTT.

The gene calls are TRBV30 and TRBJ2-1; TRBD1 might be the D (5 bases). Between the trimmed V and J ends, which lost 1 base and 5 bases, there was a span of 6 bases. This CDR3 comprises 12 residues. CDR1 is GTSNPN, CDR2 SVGIG, per germline (reference sequence). This chain's CDR3 is CAWSEGNNEQFF. CDR3 nucleotide sequence: TGTGCCTGGAGTGAGGGGAACAATGAGCAGTTCTTC.

The rearrangement uses TRBV20-1 and TRBJ2-3; D uncertain. The CDR3 is 11 residues long. Germline loops: CDR1 DFQATT, CDR2 SNEGSKA (reference sequence). The CDR3 DNA reads as TGCAGCGTACTGTTCACAGATACGCAGTATTTT. Translation: CSVLFTDTQYF.

This chain's CDR3 is CASSLTAGNTIYF. CDR3 coding DNA: TGTGCCAGCAGTTTGACTGCTGGAAACACCATATATTTT. The rearrangement uses TRBV6-6 and TRBJ1-3; no clear D gene. In germline, CDR1 is MNHNY, CDR2 SVGAGI (reference sequence). The length of the CDR3 is 13 residues. V gave up 4 bases and J gave up 2 bases, with 6 bases separating them.

Regarding this clone: Mismatch with germline at one junction end may stem from a read error. The rearrangement uses TRBV29-1 and TRBJ2-3; D is undetermined. This CDR3 has 13 amino acids. In germline, CDR1 is SQVTM, CDR2 ANQGSEA. The CDR3 bases are TGTATCGTTAACAGCGCTAGCACAGATACGCAGTATTTT. Translated, it gives CIVNSASTDTQYF.

The J gene is TRBJ1-5, the V gene TRBV2, with D unclear. Trimming pared 5 bases from V and 4 bases from J, leaving 12 bases between. There are 14 residues in the CDR3. CDR1 and CDR2 from the germline V gene are SNHLY and FYNNEI. The CDR3 here is CASSTTDGNQPQHF. The CDR3 DNA reads TGTGCCAGCAGTACTACGGACGGGAATCAGCCCCAGCATTTT.

The V gene is TRBV29-1, the J gene TRBJ1-1; 7 nucleotides agree with TRBD1. Germline V gene lookup returns CDR1 SQVTM and CDR2 ANQGSEA. Trimming cost V 7 bases and J 1 base; bases outside gene matches: 12. This CDR3 comprises 15 residues. In DNA, the CDR3 is TGCAGCGCACAGGGGCCTCAAGTGACGAACACTGAAGCTTTCTTT. Translating gives CSAQGPQVTNTEAFF.

This chain links TRBV7-2 with TRBJ2-5, with 7 bases lining up with TRBD2. J gave up 7 bases and V 4 bases, and 6 bases lay outside the gene matches. This CDR3 spans 13 amino acids. Germline assignment: CDR1 SGHTA and CDR2 FQGNSA. The CDR3: CASSSRPGGTQYF. The CDR3, as DNA: TGTGCCAGCAGCTCCCGCCCGGGGGGGACCCAGTACTTC.

The rearrangement joins TRBV2 to TRBJ1-5; 9 bases are a match to TRBD1. The CDR3 length is 14 residues. Per germline, CDR1 SNHLY and CDR2 FYNNEI. V gave up 6 bases and J gave up 6 bases; unmatched junction bases: 6. This chain's CDR3 is CASSGTGGFQPQHF. Here the CDR3 DNA reads TGTGCCAGCAGCGGTACAGGGGGCTTTCAGCCCCAGCATTTT.

The chain is built from TRBV29-1 and TRBJ1-1; TRBD1 is a possible D gene (6 bases). Deletions cut 7 bases from V and 4 bases from J, with 13 bases between. CDR1 is SQVTM, CDR2 ANQGSEA, per germline. CDR3 length: 12 amino acids. This CDR3 reads CSGGGSGTEAFF. The DNA of the CDR3 is TGCAGCGGAGGGGGTTCGGGCACTGAAGCTTTCTTT.

This rearrangement joins TRBV29-1 to TRBJ1-1, with TRBD1 as a possible D gene (6 bases). There are 15 residues in the CDR3. Looked up from germline, CDR1 is SQVTM and CDR2 is ANQGSEA. V lost 4 bases and J lost 2, with 17 bases in between. The CDR3 protein is CSVGHTGTTNTEAFF. In DNA, the CDR3 is TGCAGCGTTGGCCACACCGGGACAACTAACACTGAAGCTTTCTTT.

The chain recombines TRBV5-4 with TRBJ2-3; D gene uncertain. The CDR3 sequence is 13 residues long. Germline V gene data show CDR1 as SGHNT and CDR2 as YYREEE (reference sequence). The V end was cut by 1 base, the J end by 4 bases, with 7 bases between. This CDR3 is CASSLIGPDTQYF. The CDR3 DNA reads as TGTGCCAGCAGCTTGATTGGCCCAGATACGCAGTATTTT.

This clone has only a few counts. The chain links TRBV29-1 to TRBJ2-2; 10 nucleotides agree with TRBD2. V shed 7 bases, J shed 5 bases, and the junction held 7 bases outside the gene matches. The CDR3 sequence is 14 residues long. Germline CDR1 is SQVTM and CDR2 is ANQGSEA. The DNA for the CDR3 is TGCAGCGCTGTTACTAGCGGGACTACCGGGGAGCTGTTTTTT. This translates into CSAVTSGTTGELFF.

J is TRBJ2-3 and V is TRBV29-1; either TRBD1 or TRBD2 may supply D (6 bases each). This CDR3 region has 16 residues. The V and J ends lost 2 bases and 2 bases respectively, with 17 bases between them. Germline CDR1 is SQVTM and CDR2 is ANQGSEA. CDR3 bases: TGCAGCGTTGAAAGGTCGGAGGGGGGACACACAGATACGCAGTATTTT. It codes for CSVERSEGGHTDTQYF.

This clone appeared a few times. J is TRBJ2-1 and V is TRBV7-8; TRBD2 might be the D (6 bases). CDR3 size: 15 residues. The V gene's germline CDR1 is SGHVS and CDR2 FQNEAQ. V gave up 6 bases and J gave up 5 bases, with 17 bases separating them. The CDR3 DNA reads as TGTGCCAGCAGTTCGATAGGTGGGAGGAACAATGAGCAGTTCTTC. This gives the protein CASSSIGGRNNEQFF.

This clone was counted once. The chain has TRBV15 and TRBJ1-4; 8 nucleotides align to TRBD1. Trimming at V came to 0 bases and at J to 9 bases, leaving 6 bases not matched to a gene. This CDR3 has 15 amino acids. The germline gives CDR1 LNHNV, CDR2 YYDKDF (reference sequence). The CDR3 region is CATSRDLQGEQKLFF. CDR3 sequence (DNA): TGTGCCACCAGCAGAGATCTACAGGGGGAACAAAAACTGTTTTTT.

The chain recombines TRBV30 with TRBJ1-2; D is unclear. The CDR3 is 10 amino acids. V was trimmed by 5 bases and J by 6 bases, leaving 7 bases between them. The germline V gene has CDR1 GTSNPN and CDR2 SVGIG (reference sequence). The CDR3 sequence: CAWGLDGYTF. DNA for the CDR3: TGTGCCTGGGGCCTAGATGGCTACACCTTC.

The J gene is TRBJ2-7, the V gene TRBV15, with unresolved D. The V end lost 2 bases, the J end lost 1 base, and 15 bases lay between the germline ends. CDR1 is LNHNV and CDR2 is YYDKDF in the germline V gene (reference sequence). This CDR3 has 16 amino acids. The CDR3 spells CATSRSPVASSYEQYF. CDR3 nucleotide sequence: TGTGCCACCAGCAGATCCCCGGTTGCAAGTTCCTACGAGCAGTACTTC.

The chain combines TRBV10-3 with TRBJ2-5; D might be TRBD1 (5 bases). The CDR3 runs to 14 residues. Germline V gene sequence: CDR1 ENHRY, CDR2 SYGVKD. Trimming cost V 6 bases and J 0 bases, with 11 bases left between them. The CDR3 is CAISPRQNQETQYF. The CDR3, as DNA: TGTGCCATCAGCCCCCGACAGAACCAAGAGACCCAGTACTTC.

The chain links TRBV27 to TRBJ2-7; a possible D gene is TRBD1 (6 bases). Germline loops: CDR1 MNHEY, CDR2 SMNVEV (reference sequence). The CDR3 has 12 residues. The ends were cut back, 2 bases at V and 9 bases at J, with 11 bases in the middle. The CDR3 spells CASSLEGVRQYF. CDR3 DNA: TGTGCCAGCAGTTTAGAGGGGGTGAGGCAGTACTTC.

This clone was picked up one time. The junction departs from the called germline gene at one end, perhaps through a read error. The chain joins TRBV15 to TRBJ2-1, with 14 bases identical to TRBD2. The CDR3 is 15 residues long. Germline values: CDR1 LNHNV, CDR2 YYDKDF (reference sequence). The CDR3 spells CATSRERLAGGIWVF. Here the CDR3 DNA reads TGTGCCACCAGCAGAGAACGACTAGCGGGAGGGATTTGGGTCTTC. Full variable domain (remainder filled in from reference TRBV15 and TRBJ2-1): DAMVIQNPRYQVTQFGKPVTLSCSQTLNHNVMYWYQQKSSQAPKLLFHYYDKDFNNEADTPDNFQSRRPNTSFCFLDIRSPGLGDTAMYLCATSRERLAGGIWVFGPGTRLTVL.

This chain joins TRBV18 and TRBJ1-5; D is possibly TRBD1 (5 bases). Germline V CDR1 and CDR2: KGHSH, LQKENI. The CDR3 runs 14 residues. The ends were cut back, 5 bases at V and 0 bases at J, with 8 bases in the middle. CDR3 DNA sequence: TGTGCCAGCTCATCAGGGAATAGCAATCAGCCCCAGCATTTT. Residues: CASSSGNSNQPQHF.

The V gene is TRBV30, the J gene TRBJ2-5; no clear D gene. Trimming left V 4 bases short and J 5 bases short, with 5 bases between. The CDR3 runs to 10 residues. CDR1 is GTSNPN, CDR2 SVGIG, per germline (reference sequence). The CDR3 coding sequence is TGTGCCTGGAATGGGGAGACCCAGTACTTC. Amino acid sequence: CAWNGETQYF.

The chain carries TRBV11-2 and TRBJ2-1; 9 bases are a match to TRBD1. This CDR3 contains 16 residues. Germline trimming cut 3 bases from V and 4 bases from J; bases unmatched to any gene: 7. CDR1 and CDR2 from the germline V gene are SGHAT and FQNNGV. As DNA, the CDR3 is TGTGCCAGCAGCTTTAGACAGGGGGAAAATTACAATGAGCAGTTCTTC. It codes for CASSFRQGENYNEQFF. Based on the CDR3 plus reference TRBV11-2 and TRBJ2-1, the full variable domain is EAGVAQSPRYKIIEKRQSVAFWCNPISGHATLYWYQQILGQGPKLLIQFQNNGVVDDSQLPKDRFSAERLKGVDSTLKIQPAKLEDSAVYLCASSFRQGENYNEQFFGPGTRLTVL.

The chain has TRBV9 and TRBJ2-4; 16 bases align to TRBD2. Germline CDR1 SGDLS, CDR2 YYNGEE. The junction had 16 bases not matched to a gene; V was cut back by 3 bases and J by 1 base. The CDR3 is 22 amino acids. CDR3 sequence (DNA): TGTGCCAGCAGCGCATCCACCCCTGCGGGGACTAGCGGGAGGGCTGCCAAAAACATTCAGTACTTC. Translation gives CASSASTPAGTSGRAAKNIQYF.

This clone has only a few counts. The V call is TRBV29-1, the J call TRBJ2-1, with D unclear. Germline CDR1 SQVTM, CDR2 ANQGSEA. V was clipped by 0 bases and J by 1 base, with 10 bases between them. The CDR3 is 15 amino acids. This CDR3 reads CSVEDRVTSYNEQFF. CDR3 nucleotide sequence: TGCAGCGTTGAAGATCGGGTGACTTCCTACAATGAGCAGTTCTTC.